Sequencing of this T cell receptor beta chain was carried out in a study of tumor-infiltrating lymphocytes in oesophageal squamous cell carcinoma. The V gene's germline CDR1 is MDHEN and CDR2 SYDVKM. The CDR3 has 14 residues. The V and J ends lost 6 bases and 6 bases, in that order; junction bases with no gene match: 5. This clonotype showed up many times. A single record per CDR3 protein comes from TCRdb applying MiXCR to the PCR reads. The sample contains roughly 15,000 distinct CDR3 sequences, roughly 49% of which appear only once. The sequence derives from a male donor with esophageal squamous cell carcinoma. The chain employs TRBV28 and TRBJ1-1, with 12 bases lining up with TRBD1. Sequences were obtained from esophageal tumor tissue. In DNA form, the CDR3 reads TGTGCCAGCAGGTGGGGACAGGGGGCGTCTGAAGCTTTCTTT. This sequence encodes CASRWGQGASEAFF.